This TCR beta chain derives from a study of blood T cells in healthy people across ages. About the research overall: Capturing about one barcoded beta molecule per two T cells was achieved by template switching.

The draw of peripheral blood yielded roughly 10 milliliters from each donor. Through a sample-barcoded 5' primer and a J-beta primer mix, a second PCR was run for about 6 to 11 cycles. Each CDR3 protein gets one entry after TCRdb re-called the 5' RACE reads with MiXCR. The sample holds about 1.5 million distinct CDR3 sequences, approximately 39% seen once. Overall study results and limits: A roughly linear age-dependent decrease characterized TCR beta diversity per million T cells. The percentage of naive T cells correlated strongly with TCR beta diversity.

V lost 0 bases, J lost 2 bases, and 8 bases lay in between. This CDR3 region has 14 residues. The V gene's germline CDR1 is DFQATT and CDR2 SNEGSKA (reference sequence). This clonotype was picked up one time. The antigen remains undetermined. The TCR comes from a woman in her late teens or twenties in good health. The chain joins TRBV20-1 to TRBJ1-5; D is unresolved. The material sequenced was blood. The CDR3: CSARDPSGNQPQHF. CDR3 nucleotide sequence: TGCAGTGCTAGAGACCCAAGCGGCAATCAGCCCCAGCATTTT.